This T cell receptor (beta chain) was observed in a study of identical twins. This CDR3 is built from 13 residues. V was trimmed by 3 bases and J by 6 bases, leaving 9 bases between them. MiXCR, applied by TCRdb to the 5' RACE reads, yields one record per CDR3 protein. The sample consists of approximately 190,000 distinct CDR3 sequences, more than 15% of them appearing once. These same records also appear under a second study, on T cells expressing NK-cell markers.

This TCR derives from a woman aged 18-35 years in good health. The source material was CD8+ T cells sorted from blood. V is TRBV12-3 or TRBV12-4 and J is TRBJ1-5; no definite D call. CDR3 nucleotides: TGTGCCAGCAGTTTCGCAGAGGTTCAGCCCCAGCATTTT. Protein: CASSFAEVQPQHF.